This T cell receptor (beta chain) was observed in a study of early T cells in non-severe SARS-CoV-2 infection. Per germline, CDR1 SGHRS and CDR2 YFSETQ. The CDR3 runs 14 residues. V trimming: 4 bases; J trimming: 6 bases; junction bases outside the gene matches: 5. Via MiXCR, TCRdb re-called the 5' RACE reads, giving one row per CDR3 protein. Among tens of thousands of distinct CDR3 sequences listed, around 8.4% were seen once. This TCR came from an adult who was a healthcare worker with PCR-confirmed SARS-CoV-2 infection or an uninfected control (not recorded which). J is TRBJ1-4 and V is TRBV5-1; TRBD1 matches at 8 bases. The sequencing sample was made of whole blood. Here the CDR3 DNA reads TGCGCCAGCAGCCGACAGGGGCTAGATGAAAAACTGTTTTTT. Protein sequence: CASSRQGLDEKLFF.